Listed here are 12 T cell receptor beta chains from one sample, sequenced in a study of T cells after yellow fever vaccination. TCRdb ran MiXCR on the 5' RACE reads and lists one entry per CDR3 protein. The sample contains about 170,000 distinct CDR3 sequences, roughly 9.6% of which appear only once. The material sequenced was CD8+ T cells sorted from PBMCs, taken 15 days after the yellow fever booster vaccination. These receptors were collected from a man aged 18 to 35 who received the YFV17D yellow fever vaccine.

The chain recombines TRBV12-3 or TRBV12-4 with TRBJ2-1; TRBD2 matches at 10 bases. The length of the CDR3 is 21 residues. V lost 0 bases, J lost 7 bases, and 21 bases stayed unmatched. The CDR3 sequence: CASSLAIWGRVYTSGENEQFF. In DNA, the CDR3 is TGTGCCAGCAGTTTAGCGATTTGGGGGAGGGTTTATACTAGCGGGGAAAATGAGCAGTTCTTC.

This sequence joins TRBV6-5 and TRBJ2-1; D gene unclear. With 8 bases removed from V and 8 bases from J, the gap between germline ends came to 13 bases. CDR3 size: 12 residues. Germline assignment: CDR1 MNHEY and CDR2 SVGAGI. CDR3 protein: CASGPWEDEQFF. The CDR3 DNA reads TGTGCCAGCGGACCCTGGGAAGATGAGCAGTTCTTC.

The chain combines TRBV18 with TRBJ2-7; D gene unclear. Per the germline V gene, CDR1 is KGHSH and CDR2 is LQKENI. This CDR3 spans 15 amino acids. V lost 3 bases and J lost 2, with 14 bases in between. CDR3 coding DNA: TGTGCCAGCTCACCTGCCGGGCCGGCAACCTACGAGCAGTACTTC. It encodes CASSPAGPATYEQYF.

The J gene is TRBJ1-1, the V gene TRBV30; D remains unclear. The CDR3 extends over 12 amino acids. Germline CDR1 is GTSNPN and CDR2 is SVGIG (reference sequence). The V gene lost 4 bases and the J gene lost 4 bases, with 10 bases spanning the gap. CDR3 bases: TGTGCCTGGACGCAAGCGAGCACTGAAGCTTTCTTT. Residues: CAWTQASTEAFF.

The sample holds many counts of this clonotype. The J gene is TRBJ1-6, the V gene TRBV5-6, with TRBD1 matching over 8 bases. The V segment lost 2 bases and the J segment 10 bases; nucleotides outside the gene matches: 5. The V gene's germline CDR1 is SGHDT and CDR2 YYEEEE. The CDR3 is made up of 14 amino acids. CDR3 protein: CASSFGQGGSPLHF. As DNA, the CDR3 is TGTGCCAGCAGCTTCGGACAGGGTGGATCACCCCTCCACTTT.

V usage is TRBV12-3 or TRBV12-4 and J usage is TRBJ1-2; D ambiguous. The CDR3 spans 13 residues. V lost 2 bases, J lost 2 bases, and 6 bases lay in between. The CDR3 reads CASSLPSNYGYTF. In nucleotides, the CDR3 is TGTGCCAGCAGTTTACCCAGCAACTATGGCTACACCTTC.

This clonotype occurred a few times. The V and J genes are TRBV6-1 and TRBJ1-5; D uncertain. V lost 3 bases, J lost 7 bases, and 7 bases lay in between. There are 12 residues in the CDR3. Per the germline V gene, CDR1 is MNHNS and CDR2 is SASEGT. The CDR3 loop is CASSDRPQPQHF. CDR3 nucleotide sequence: TGTGCCAGCAGTGACAGGCCACAGCCCCAGCATTTT.

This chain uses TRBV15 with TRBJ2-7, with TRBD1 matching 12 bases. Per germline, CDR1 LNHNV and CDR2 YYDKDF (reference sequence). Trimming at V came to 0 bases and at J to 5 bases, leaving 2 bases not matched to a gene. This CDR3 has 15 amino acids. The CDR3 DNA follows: TGTGCCACCAGCAGAGAGGGACAGGGGGCCGACGAGCAGTACGTC. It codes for CATSREGQGADEQYV.

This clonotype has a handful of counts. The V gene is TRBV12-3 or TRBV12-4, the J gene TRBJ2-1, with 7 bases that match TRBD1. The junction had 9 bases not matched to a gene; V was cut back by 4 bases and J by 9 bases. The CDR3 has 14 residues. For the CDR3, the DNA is TGTGCCAGCAGTTCCTACAGGGGTCGAGGTGAGCAGTTCTTC. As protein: CASSSYRGRGEQFF.

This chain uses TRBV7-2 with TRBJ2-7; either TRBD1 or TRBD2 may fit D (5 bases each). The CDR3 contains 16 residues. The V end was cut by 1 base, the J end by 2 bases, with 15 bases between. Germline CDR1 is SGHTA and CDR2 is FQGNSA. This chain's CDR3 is CASSLGIPGRAYEQYF. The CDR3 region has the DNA TGTGCCAGCAGCTTAGGGATTCCGGGACGGGCCTACGAGCAGTACTTC.

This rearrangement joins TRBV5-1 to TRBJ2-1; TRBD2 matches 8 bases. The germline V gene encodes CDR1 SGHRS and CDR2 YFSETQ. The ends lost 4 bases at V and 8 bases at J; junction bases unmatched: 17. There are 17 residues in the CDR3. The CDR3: CASSGRGSGGLMDEQFF. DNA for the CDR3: TGCGCCAGCAGCGGGCGGGGGAGCGGGGGCCTCATGGATGAGCAGTTCTTC.

The CDR3 sequence is CASSLGGGPVRNEQFF. The CDR3 nucleotides are TGTGCCAGCAGCTTAGGAGGGGGCCCGGTGAGGAATGAGCAGTTCTTC. This chain links TRBV7-3 with TRBJ2-1; a possible D gene is TRBD1 (7 bases). This CDR3 contains 16 residues. The V gene's germline CDR1 is SGHTA and CDR2 FQGTGA. The V end was cut by 2 bases, the J end by 7 bases, with 18 bases between. The whole variable domain, filled in from reference TRBV7-3 and TRBJ2-1, reads GAGVSQTPSNKVTEKGKYVELRCDPISGHTALYWYRQSLGQGPEFLIYFQGTGAADDSGLPNDRFFAVRPEGSVSTLKIQRTERGDSAVYLCASSLGGGPVRNEQFFGPGTRLTVL.